Reported below is one T cell receptor (beta chain). These data come from a study of blood T cell repertoires in COVID-19. Study overall: Acute and convalescent COVID-19 specimens originated in the United States, Italy and Spain. PBMCs, B-cell-depleted T cells, or T cells were the source of the cDNA or gDNA that made up the material.

Study processing details: It was from reference gene primer amplification that nucleated cell counts were estimated. Using immunoSEQ multiplex PCR, the repertoire was profiled, and TCRdb retains in-frame clones only, with some absent. V, J and clone size are those of that table, while D and trimming were read from the DNA. This table holds roughly 80,000 clones, 91% found once. Sequencing input: peripheral blood. The sequence came from a woman aged 45-60 years in a cohort sampled during active COVID-19.

The CDR3 protein is CASSYPGLGQNIQYF. CDR3 DNA sequence: TGTGCCAGCAGTTACCCCGGGTTAGGCCAAAACATTCAGTACTTC. The genes are TRBV6-2 or TRBV6-3 and TRBJ2-4; D gene uncertain. CDR1 and CDR2 from the germline V gene are MNHEY and SVGEGT. This CDR3 spans 15 amino acids. V was shortened by 2 bases and J by 5 bases, with 13 bases between the two germline ends.